This T cell receptor (beta chain) was sequenced for a study of T-cell reconstitution after alpha-beta-depleted transplantation in children. The CDR3 consists of 15 residues. Trimming left V 1 base short and J 6 bases short, with 17 bases between. The germline gives CDR1 SGHRS, CDR2 YFSETQ. Preparing the TCRbeta library involved the use of unique molecular identifiers. TCRdb ran MiXCR on the PCR reads and lists one entry per CDR3 protein. The sample records around 380,000 distinct CDR3 sequences, about a tenth being singletons. In its sample, this clonotype was seen a few times. This receptor was identified in a human donor who donated a stem cell graft to a child with acute myeloid leukemia. The starting material was PBMCs from the stem cell graft donor, obtained from the stem cell graft. The chain uses TRBV5-1 and TRBJ2-7, with D unresolved. The CDR3 DNA is TGCGCCAGCAGCTTGTCGGGCCTCGTATCTGGCGAGCAGTACTTC. Protein sequence: CASSLSGLVSGEQYF.